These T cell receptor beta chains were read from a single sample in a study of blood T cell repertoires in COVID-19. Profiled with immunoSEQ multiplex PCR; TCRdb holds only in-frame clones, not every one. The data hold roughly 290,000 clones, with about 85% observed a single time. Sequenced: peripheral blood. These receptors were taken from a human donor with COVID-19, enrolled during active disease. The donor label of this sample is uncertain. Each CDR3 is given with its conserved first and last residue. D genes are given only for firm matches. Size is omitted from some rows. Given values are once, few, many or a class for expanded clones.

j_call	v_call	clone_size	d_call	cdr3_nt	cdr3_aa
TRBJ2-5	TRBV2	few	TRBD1	TGTGCCAGCAGATTGGACAGGGAAGGGACCCAGTACTTC	CASRLDREGTQYF
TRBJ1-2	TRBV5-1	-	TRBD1	TGCGCCAGCAGCGTAAGACAGGGCTTGGATGGCTACACCTTC	CASSVRQGLDGYTF
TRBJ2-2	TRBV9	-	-	TGTGCCAGCAGCGCCACAGGGAACACCGGGGAGCTGTTTTTT	CASSATGNTGELFF
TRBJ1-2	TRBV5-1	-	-	TGCGCCAGCAGCTGGAGCGGGGGGCAAGGAGATGGCTACACCTTC	CASSWSGGQGDGYTF
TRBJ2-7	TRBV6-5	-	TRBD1	TGTGCCAGCAGTTACGGGACAGGGGGTACTACCTACGAGCAGTACTTC	CASSYGTGGTTYEQYF
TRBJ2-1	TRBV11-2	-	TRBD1	TGTGCCAGCACCATTACGTCCGGACAGGGCGAGCAGTTCTTC	CASTITSGQGEQFF
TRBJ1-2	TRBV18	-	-	TGTGCCAGCTCACCGGAGAGGGACTCTGGCTACACCTTC	CASSPERDSGYTF
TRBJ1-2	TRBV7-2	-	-	TGTGCCAGCAGCTCCCTCCTAAGGGGCAGCTATGGCTACACCTTC	CASSSLLRGSYGYTF
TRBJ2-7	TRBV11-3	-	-	TGTGCCAGCAGCAAAGAGGGCGGAGACGAGCAGTACTTC	CASSKEGGDEQYF
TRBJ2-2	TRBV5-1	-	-	TGCGCCAGCAGCCCAATGACAACCGAGAACACCGGGGAGCTGTTTTTT	CASSPMTTENTGELFF
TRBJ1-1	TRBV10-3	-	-	TGTGCCATCAGTGAGCAGGGGATGTACACTGAAGCTTTCTTT	CAISEQGMYTEAFF
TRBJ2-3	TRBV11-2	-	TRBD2	TGTGCCAGCAGTCCTATAGCGGGAGGGACAGATACGCAGTATTTT	CASSPIAGGTDTQYF
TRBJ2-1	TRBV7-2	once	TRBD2	TGTGCCTCCCGGGCTAGCGGATACAATGAGCAGTTCTTC	CASRASGYNEQFF
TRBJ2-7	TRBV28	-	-	TGTGCCAGCACCCTTCCCGGCAGGGACTACGAGCAGTACTTC	CASTLPGRDYEQYF
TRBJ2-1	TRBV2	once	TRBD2	TGTGCCAGCAGTCTTATCCGGACTAGCGGACACACCAATGAGCAGTTCTTC	CASSLIRTSGHTNEQFF
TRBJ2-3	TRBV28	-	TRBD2	TGTGCCAGCAGTTTATGGGGCCTAGCGGGAGGGGGGACAGATACGCAGTATTTT	CASSLWGLAGGGTDTQYF
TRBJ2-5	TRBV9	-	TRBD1	TGTGCCAGCAGCGTAGTACAGGCAGGGGGCGGTGAGACCCAGTACTTC	CASSVVQAGGGETQYF
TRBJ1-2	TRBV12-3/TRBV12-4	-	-	TGTGCCAGCAGTTTACGGGGGATCGGAGGCTACACCTTC	CASSLRGIGGYTF
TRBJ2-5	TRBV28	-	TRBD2	TGTGCCAGCAGCTCAACCGGAGCGGGAGGACTAGAGACCCAGTACTTC	CASSSTGAGGLETQYF
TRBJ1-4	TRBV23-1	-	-	TGCGCCAGCAGTCAAGGACTAGACACTAGTGGGGAACTTGCAACTAATGAAAAACTGTTTTTT	CASSQGLDTSGELATNEKLFF
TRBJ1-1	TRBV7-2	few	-	TGTGCCAGCAGCTTAGCCCCAACACCCAACACTGAAGCTTTCTTT	CASSLAPTPNTEAFF
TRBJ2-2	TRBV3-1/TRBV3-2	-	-	TGTGCCAGCAGCCCCCGGGGGGCTGGGCTGTTTTTT	CASSPRGAGLFF
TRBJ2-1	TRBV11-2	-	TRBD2	TGTGCCAGCAGCTCGCTAGCGGGAGCGGTAAATGAGCAGTTCTTC	CASSSLAGAVNEQFF
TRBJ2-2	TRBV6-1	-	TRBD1	TGTGCCAGCAGGGAAATCCCGGGACAGGGTACGAGCTCGAACACCGGGGAGCTGTTTTTT	CASREIPGQGTSSNTGELFF
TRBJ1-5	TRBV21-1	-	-	TGTGCCAGCAGCAAAAACAGGCGGTATGTGGGACAGGGACATCAGCCCCAGCATTTT	CASSKNRRYVGQGHQPQHF
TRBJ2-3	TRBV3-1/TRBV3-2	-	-	TGTGCCAGCAGCCAAAACTCAGATACGCAGTATTTT	CASSQNSDTQYF
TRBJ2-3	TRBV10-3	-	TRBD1	TGTGCCATCAGGGGGACAGGGAGGGACGATACGCAGTATTTT	CAIRGTGRDDTQYF
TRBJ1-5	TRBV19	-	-	TGTGCCAGTACCTACCTCCTGCCGGGACAAACAAATCAGCCCCAGCATTTT	CASTYLLPGQTNQPQHF
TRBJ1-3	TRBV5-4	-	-	TGTGCCAGCAGCCCCCAAAGGGGCAGGGGCCGGAGCTCTGGAAACACCATATATTTT	CASSPQRGRGRSSGNTIYF
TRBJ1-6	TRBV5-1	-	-	TGCGCCAGCAGCTCGGGACTAGATAATTCACCCCTCCACTTT	CASSSGLDNSPLHF
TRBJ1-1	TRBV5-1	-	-	TGCGCCAGCAGCTTGGACGGAGAGAACACTGAAGCTTTCTTT	CASSLDGENTEAFF
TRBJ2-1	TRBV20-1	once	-	TGCAGTGCTAGTTCCAGGGGACCGAGGCCCCCCTACAATGAGCAGTTCTTC	CSASSRGPRPPYNEQFF
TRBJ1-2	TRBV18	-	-	TGTGCCAGCTCACCAGCAAACGGACAGACTAACTATGGCTACACCTTC	CASSPANGQTNYGYTF
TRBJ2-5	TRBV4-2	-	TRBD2	TGTGCCAGCAGCCAGATTTCGGCTGCGGGAGGTGGGGAGACCCAGTACTTC	CASSQISAAGGGETQYF